This T cell receptor (beta chain) was profiled in a study of blood T cell repertoires in COVID-19. Study as a whole: The United States, Italy and Spain supplied acute and convalescent COVID-19 samples.

Libraries were prepared by immunoSEQ multiplex PCR; TCRdb keeps only in-frame clonotypes and omits some of them. The table has roughly 240,000 clones, roughly 87% seen once. CDR3 size: 19 residues. Trimming removed 5 bases from V and 0 bases from J; junction bases left unmatched: 13. Germline V lookup: CDR1 SGHNT, CDR2 YYREEE (reference sequence). Participants, 18 to 89 years old, spanned approximately 26 US areas. Sample: PBMCs or T cells enriched from blood (not recorded which). V and J are TRBV5-4 and TRBJ2-6, with 8 positions matching TRBD1. This TCR was recovered from a woman aged 25 to 45 with acute COVID-19. This CDR3 reads CASRRTGAGGFSGANVLTF. In nucleotides, the CDR3 is TGTGCCAGCAGACGAACGGGGGCAGGGGGCTTCTCTGGGGCCAACGTCCTGACTTTC.